What follows describes a single T cell receptor beta chain. Ophthalmopathy patients had moderate-to-severe active disease, CAS ≥3, NOSPECS ≥4, and disease duration under 3 months. Reasons for excluding patients were uncontrolled infection, other autoimmune disease, pregnancy or lactation. RNA transcripts were the template for amplifying TCR beta CDR3 regions. When the TCR CDR3 underwent first-round RT-PCR, the HTBI primer set was used. TCRdb reprocessed the multiplex PCR reads via MiXCR and lists one record per CDR3 protein. The profile shows 500,000 to 800,000 distinct CDR3 sequences, about 15% of them singletons. These data are taken from a study of T cells in Graves' hyperthyroidism and ophthalmopathy. This clonotype originated in a woman aged 50 to 60 with Graves' ophthalmopathy. Specimen: blood.

The CDR3 nucleotides read TGTGCCAGCAGCTTAGAGGTGGGTCGATCGGGGACCGCCCTTTCAGACTATGGCTACACCTTC. Translation: CASSLEVGRSGTALSDYGYTF. This rearrangement joins TRBV7-9 to TRBJ1-2, with D possibly TRBD1 on 5 matching bases. Per the germline V gene, CDR1 is SEHNR and CDR2 is FQNEAQ (reference sequence). V was cut by 1 base and J by 3 bases, with 30 bases left in between. The CDR3 contains 21 residues.